The clone carrying this T cell receptor (beta chain) was counted many times. Its target is unknown. The length of the CDR3 is 14 residues. The trim removed 3 bases at V and 4 bases at J, leaving 6 bases unmatched. Germline loops: CDR1 SGHRS, CDR2 YFSETQ. This entry is derived from a study of regulatory T cells in long-lasting Graves disease. Across the study: Patients with new Graves' disease had used antithyroid drugs below 3 months. Points from the study as a whole: The work looked only at peripheral blood and did not look at thyroid tissue.

Time point specified: newly diagnosed GD, antithyroid drugs for less than 3 months. Generation of the TCR library employed RNA extracted from PBMCs. In this cohort, patients came from an endocrinology department located in Xi'an, China. Tubes containing EDTA received 8 to 9.5 milliliters of drawn peripheral blood. For TCR beta, libraries came from iRepertoire HTBI primers and Arm-PCR of CDR3 regions. A single record per CDR3 protein comes from TCRdb applying MiXCR to the multiplex PCR reads. The sample holds 300,000 to 400,000 distinct CDR3 sequences, roughly 15% seen once. V and J are TRBV5-1 and TRBJ1-2, with 7 bases that match TRBD1. The receptor's source is a female donor with Graves disease. This specimen consisted of peripheral blood mononuclear cells (PBMCs), obtained at new diagnosis, from a patient treated with antithyroid drugs. CDR3 in amino acids: CASSSGQRVYGYTF. The CDR3 DNA sequence: TGCGCCAGCAGCTCGGGACAGCGCGTCTATGGCTACACCTTC. The full variable domain, rest sourced from reference TRBV5-1 and TRBJ1-2, is KAGVTQTPRYLIKTRGQQVTLSCSPISGHRSVSWYQQTPGQGLQFLFEYFSETQRNKGNFPGRFSGRQFSNSRSEMNVSTLELGDSALYLCASSSGQRVYGYTFGSGTRLTVV.